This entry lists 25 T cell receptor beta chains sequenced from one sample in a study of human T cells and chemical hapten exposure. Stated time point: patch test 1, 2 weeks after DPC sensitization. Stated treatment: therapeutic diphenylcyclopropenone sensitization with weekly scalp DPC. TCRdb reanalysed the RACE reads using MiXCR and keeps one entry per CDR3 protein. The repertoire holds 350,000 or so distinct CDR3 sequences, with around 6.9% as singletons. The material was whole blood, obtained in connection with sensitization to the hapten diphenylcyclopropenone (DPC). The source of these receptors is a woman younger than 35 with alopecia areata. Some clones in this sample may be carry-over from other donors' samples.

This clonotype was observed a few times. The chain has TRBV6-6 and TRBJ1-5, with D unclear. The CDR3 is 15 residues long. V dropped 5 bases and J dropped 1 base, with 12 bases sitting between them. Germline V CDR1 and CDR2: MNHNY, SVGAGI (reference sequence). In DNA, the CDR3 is TGTGCCAGCAGTCCCCCGGGAGAGAGCAATCAGCCCCAGCATTTT. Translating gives CASSPPGESNQPQHF.

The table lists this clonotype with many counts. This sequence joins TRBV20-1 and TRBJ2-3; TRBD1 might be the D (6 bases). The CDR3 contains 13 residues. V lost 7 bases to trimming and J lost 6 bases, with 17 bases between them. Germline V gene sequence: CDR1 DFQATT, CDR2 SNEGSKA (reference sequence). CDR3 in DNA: TGCAGTGTTACCGGGACACAAGGGGATACGCAGTATTTT. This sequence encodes CSVTGTQGDTQYF.

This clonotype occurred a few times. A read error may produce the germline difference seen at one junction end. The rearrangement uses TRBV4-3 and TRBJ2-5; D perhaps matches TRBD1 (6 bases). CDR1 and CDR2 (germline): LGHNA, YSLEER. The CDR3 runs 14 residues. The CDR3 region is CASSLTGTQQTQYF. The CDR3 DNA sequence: TGCGCCAGCAGCTTAACAGGGACCCAACAGACCCAGTACTTC.

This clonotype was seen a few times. CDR3 nucleotides: TGTGCCAGCAGCCAAGATCTCAGGACGTTCGGACGAACAGATACGCAGTATTTT. It yields the protein CASSQDLRTFGRTDTQYF. The chain links TRBV14 to TRBJ2-3, with D hard to call. Germline V gene sequence: CDR1 SGHDN, CDR2 FVKESK. The CDR3 contains 18 residues. The V gene lost 0 bases and the J gene lost 3 bases, with 19 bases spanning the gap. The whole variable domain, filled in from reference TRBV14 and TRBJ2-3, reads EAGVTQFPSHSVIEKGQTVTLRCDPISGHDNLYWYRRVMGKEIKFLLHFVKESKQDESGMPNNRFLAERTGGTYSTLKVQPAELEDSGVYFCASSQDLRTFGRTDTQYFGPGTRLTVL.

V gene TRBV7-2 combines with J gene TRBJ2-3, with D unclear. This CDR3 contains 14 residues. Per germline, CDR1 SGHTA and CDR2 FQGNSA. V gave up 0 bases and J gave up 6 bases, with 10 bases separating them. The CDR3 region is CASSLASSVDTQYF. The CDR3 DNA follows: TGTGCCAGCAGCTTAGCGTCCAGCGTGGATACGCAGTATTTT.

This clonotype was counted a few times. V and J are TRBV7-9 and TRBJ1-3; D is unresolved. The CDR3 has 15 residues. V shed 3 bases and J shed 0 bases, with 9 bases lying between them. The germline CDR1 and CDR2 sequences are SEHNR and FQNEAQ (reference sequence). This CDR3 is CASSLGRLSGNTIYF. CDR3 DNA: TGTGCCAGCAGCTTGGGTCGCCTCTCTGGAAACACCATATATTTT.

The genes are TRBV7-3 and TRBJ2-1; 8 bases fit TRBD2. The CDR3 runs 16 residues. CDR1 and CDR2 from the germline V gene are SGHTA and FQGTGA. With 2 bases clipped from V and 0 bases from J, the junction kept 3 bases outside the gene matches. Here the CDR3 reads CASSLEGTSSYNEQFF. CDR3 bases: TGTGCCAGCAGCTTAGAGGGGACTAGCTCCTACAATGAGCAGTTCTTC.

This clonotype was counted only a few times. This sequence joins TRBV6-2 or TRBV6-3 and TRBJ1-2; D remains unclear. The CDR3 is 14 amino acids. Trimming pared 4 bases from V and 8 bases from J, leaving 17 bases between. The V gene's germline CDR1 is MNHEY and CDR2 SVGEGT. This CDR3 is CASSSADRASGYTF. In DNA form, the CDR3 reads TGTGCCAGCAGTTCCGCGGACCGGGCAAGCGGCTACACCTTC.

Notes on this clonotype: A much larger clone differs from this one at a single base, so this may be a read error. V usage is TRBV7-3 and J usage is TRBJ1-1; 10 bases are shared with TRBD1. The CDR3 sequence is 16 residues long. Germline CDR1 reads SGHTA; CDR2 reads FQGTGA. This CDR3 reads CASSPRRTGGDTETFF. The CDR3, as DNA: TGTGCCAGCAGCCCGCGGAGGACAGGGGGAGACACTGAAACTTTCTTT.

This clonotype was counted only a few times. CDR3 nucleotide sequence: TGTGCCAGCAGCCCCCTAGGTGACGGGGAGCTGTTTTTT. The encoded protein is CASSPLGDGELFF. V is TRBV3-1 and J is TRBJ2-2; D not certain. Trimming left V 4 bases short and J 7 bases short, with 10 bases between. Germline CDR1 and CDR2: LGHDT and YNNKEL (reference sequence). The CDR3 length is 13 residues. The variable domain in full, with the rest retrieved from reference TRBV3-1 and TRBJ2-2, is DTAVSQTPKYLVTQMGNDKSIKCEQNLGHDTMYWYKQDSKKFLKIMFSYNNKELIINETVPNRFSPKSPDKAHLNLHINSLELGDSAVYFCASSPLGDGELFFGEGSRLTVL.

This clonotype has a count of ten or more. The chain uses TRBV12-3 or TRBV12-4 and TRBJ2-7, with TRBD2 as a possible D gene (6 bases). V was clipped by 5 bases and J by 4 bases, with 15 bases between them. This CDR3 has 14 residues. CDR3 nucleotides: TGTGCCAGCAGTCTATCAAGCGGGCAGTACGAGCAGTACTTC. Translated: CASSLSSGQYEQYF.

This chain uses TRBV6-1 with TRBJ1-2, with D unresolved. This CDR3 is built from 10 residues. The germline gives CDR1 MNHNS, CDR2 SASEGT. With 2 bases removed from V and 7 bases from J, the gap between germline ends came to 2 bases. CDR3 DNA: TGTGCCAGCAGTGAATTTGGCTACACCTTC. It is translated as CASSEFGYTF.

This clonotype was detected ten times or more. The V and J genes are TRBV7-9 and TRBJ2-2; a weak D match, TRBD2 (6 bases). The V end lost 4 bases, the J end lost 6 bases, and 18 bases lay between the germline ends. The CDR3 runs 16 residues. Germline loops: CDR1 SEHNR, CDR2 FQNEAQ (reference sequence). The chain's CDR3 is CASSSVGGAGAGELFF. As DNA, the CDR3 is TGTGCCAGCAGCTCGGTGGGAGGAGCGGGCGCCGGGGAGCTGTTTTTT. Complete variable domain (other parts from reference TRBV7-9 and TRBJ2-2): DTGVSQNPRHKITKRGQNVTFRCDPISEHNRLYWYRQTLGQGPEFLTYFQNEAQLEKSRLLSDRFSAERPKGSFSTLEIQRTEQGDSAMYLCASSSVGGAGAGELFFGEGSRLTVL.

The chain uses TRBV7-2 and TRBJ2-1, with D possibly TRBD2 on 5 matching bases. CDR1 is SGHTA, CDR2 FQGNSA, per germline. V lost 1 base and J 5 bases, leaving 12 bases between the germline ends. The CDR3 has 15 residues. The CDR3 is CASSLVWTGNNEQFF. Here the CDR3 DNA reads TGTGCCAGCAGCTTAGTATGGACCGGGAACAATGAGCAGTTCTTC.

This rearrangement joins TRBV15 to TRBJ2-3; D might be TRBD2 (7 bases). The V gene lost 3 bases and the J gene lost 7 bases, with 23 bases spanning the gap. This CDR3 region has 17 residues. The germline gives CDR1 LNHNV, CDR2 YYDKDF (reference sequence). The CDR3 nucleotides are TGTGCCACCAGCAGGGGCCCCGGGGGGCACGGTCAGTATACGCAGTATTTT. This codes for CATSRGPGGHGQYTQYF. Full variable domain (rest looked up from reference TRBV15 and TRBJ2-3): DAMVIQNPRYQVTQFGKPVTLSCSQTLNHNVMYWYQQKSSQAPKLLFHYYDKDFNNEADTPDNFQSRRPNTSFCFLDIRSPGLGDTAMYLCATSRGPGGHGQYTQYFGPGTRLTVL.

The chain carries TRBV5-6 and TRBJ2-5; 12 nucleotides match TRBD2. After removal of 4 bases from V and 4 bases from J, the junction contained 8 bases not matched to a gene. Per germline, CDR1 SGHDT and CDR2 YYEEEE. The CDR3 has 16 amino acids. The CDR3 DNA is TGTGCCAGCAGCCGTCCCGGACTAGCGGGGTCAGAGACCCAGTACTTC. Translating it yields CASSRPGLAGSETQYF.

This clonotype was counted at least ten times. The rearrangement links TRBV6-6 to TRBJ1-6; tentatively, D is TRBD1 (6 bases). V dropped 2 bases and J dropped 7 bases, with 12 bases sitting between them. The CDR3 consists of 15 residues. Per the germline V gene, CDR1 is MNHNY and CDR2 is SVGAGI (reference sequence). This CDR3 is CASSYNGGENSPLHF. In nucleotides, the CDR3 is TGTGCCAGCAGTTACAATGGGGGCGAAAATTCACCCCTCCACTTT.

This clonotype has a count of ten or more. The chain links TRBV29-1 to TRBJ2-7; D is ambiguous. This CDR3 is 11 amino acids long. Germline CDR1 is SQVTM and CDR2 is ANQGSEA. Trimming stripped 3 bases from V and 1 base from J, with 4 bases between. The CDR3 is CSVERSYEQYF. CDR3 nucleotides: TGCAGCGTTGAGAGGTCCTACGAGCAGTACTTC.

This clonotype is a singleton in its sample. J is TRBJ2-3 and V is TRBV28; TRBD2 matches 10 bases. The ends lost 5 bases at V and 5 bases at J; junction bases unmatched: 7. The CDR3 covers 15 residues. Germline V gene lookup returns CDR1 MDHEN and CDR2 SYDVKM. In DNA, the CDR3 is TGTGCCAGCAGTACCCCCAGCGGGGGGGTAGATACGCAGTATTTT. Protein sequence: CASSTPSGGVDTQYF.

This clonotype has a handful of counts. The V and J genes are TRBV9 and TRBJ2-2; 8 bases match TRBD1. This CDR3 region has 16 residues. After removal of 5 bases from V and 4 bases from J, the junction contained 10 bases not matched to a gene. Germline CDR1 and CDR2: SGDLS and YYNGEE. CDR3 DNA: TGTGCCAGCAGTCTCCTTTCCACAGGGGGCACCGGGGAGCTGTTTTTT. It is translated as CASSLLSTGGTGELFF.

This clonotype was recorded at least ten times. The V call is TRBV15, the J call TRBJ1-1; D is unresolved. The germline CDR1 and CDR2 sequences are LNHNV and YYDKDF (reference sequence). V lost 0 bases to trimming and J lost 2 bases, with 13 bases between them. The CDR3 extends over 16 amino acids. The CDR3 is CATSRDRESVNTEAFF. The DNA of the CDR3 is TGTGCCACCAGCAGAGATCGAGAAAGCGTAAACACTGAAGCTTTCTTT.

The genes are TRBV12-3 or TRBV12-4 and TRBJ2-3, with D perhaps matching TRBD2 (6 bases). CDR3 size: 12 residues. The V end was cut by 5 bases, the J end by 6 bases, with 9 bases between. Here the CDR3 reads CASSGGDDTQYF. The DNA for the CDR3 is TGTGCCAGCAGTGGAGGGGACGATACGCAGTATTTT.

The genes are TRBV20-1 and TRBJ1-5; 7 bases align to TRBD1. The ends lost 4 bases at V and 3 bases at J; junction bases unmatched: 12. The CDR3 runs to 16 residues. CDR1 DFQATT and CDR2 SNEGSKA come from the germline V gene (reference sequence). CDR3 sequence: CSAKGLNRGLNQPQHF. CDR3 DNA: TGCAGTGCTAAGGGCCTAAACAGGGGTCTCAATCAGCCCCAGCATTTT.

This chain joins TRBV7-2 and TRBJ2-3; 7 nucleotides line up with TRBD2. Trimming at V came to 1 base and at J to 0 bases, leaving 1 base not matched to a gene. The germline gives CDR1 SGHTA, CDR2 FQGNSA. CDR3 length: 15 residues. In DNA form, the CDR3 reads TGTGCCAGCAGCTTAGTTAGCGGGAGCACAGATACGCAGTATTTT. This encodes CASSLVSGSTDTQYF.

The CDR3 spells CASSYRDRRTDTQYF. CDR3 sequence (DNA): TGTGCCAGCAGTTACAGGGACAGGAGGACAGATACGCAGTATTTT. The V gene is TRBV6-5, the J gene TRBJ2-3, with 8 bases lining up with TRBD1. The CDR3 consists of 15 residues. Germline V gene data show CDR1 as MNHEY and CDR2 as SVGAGI. Unmatched junction bases numbered 4, after V lost 2 bases and J lost 3 bases.